This entry lists 30 T cell receptor beta chains sequenced from one sample in a study of radiotherapy plus CTLA-4 blockade in lung cancer. The data were produced by immunoSEQ multiplex PCR, yet TCRdb's version contains in-frame clones alone and is incomplete. The sample lists over 100,000 clones, 70% to 85% occurring once. The specimen comprised peripheral blood, sampled from a patient treated with radiotherapy plus ipilimumab. The receptors originated from a human donor with non-small cell lung cancer that progressed on radiotherapy plus ipilimumab. Some clones in this sample may be carry-over from other donors' samples.

CDR3 coding DNA: TGTGCCATCAGTGAACGAGGGGAGACCCAGTACTTC. This encodes CAISERGETQYF. The chain couples TRBV10-3 to TRBJ2-5; TRBD2 is a possible D gene (5 bases). Germline assignment: CDR1 ENHRY and CDR2 SYGVKD. This CDR3 comprises 12 residues. Trimming removed 3 bases from V and 5 bases from J, with 7 bases in between.

The CDR3 reads CASSLGLRREETQYF. The CDR3 DNA is TGTGCCAGCAGCTTAGGGCTAAGGCGAGAGGAGACCCAGTACTTC. This chain connects TRBV7-2 to TRBJ2-5; D unresolved. This CDR3 is built from 15 residues. The germline CDR1 and CDR2 sequences are SGHTA and FQGNSA. V was cut by 1 base and J by 5 bases, with 14 bases left in between.

The chain has TRBV2 and TRBJ2-7; TRBD2 matches at 7 bases. The V gene end was trimmed by 5 bases and the J gene end by 2 bases; junction bases not matched to a gene: 9. The CDR3 contains 15 residues. Germline V gene sequence: CDR1 SNHLY, CDR2 FYNNEI. Here the CDR3 reads CASSQQRGEAYEQYF. CDR3 nucleotide sequence: TGTGCCAGCAGTCAGCAGCGGGGCGAAGCCTACGAGCAGTACTTC.

Only one count was recorded for this clone. The chain joins TRBV5-1 to TRBJ1-2; D remains unclear. This CDR3 comprises 16 residues. CDR1 is SGHRS and CDR2 is YFSETQ in the germline V gene. The V and J ends lost 0 bases and 5 bases respectively, with 17 bases between them. CDR3 coding DNA: TGCGCCAGCAGCTTGGGTGAACCAGAGTTGATTTATGGCTACACCTTC. It specifies CASSLGEPELIYGYTF.

As concerns this clone: Its ends do not fully match the called genes, so a read error is possible. The rearrangement uses TRBV7-7 and TRBJ1-4; D call uncertain. This CDR3 is built from 14 residues. Germline-derived CDR1 and CDR2 are SSHAT and FNYEAQ (reference sequence). CDR3 in amino acids: CASSPLGPNEKLFF. The CDR3 region has the DNA TGTGCTAGCAGCCCCCTGGGCCCTAATGAAAAACTGTTTTTT.

The V gene is TRBV19, the J gene TRBJ2-3; D is ambiguous. V lost 7 bases to trimming and J lost 6 bases, with 14 bases between them. The germline V gene has CDR1 LNHDA and CDR2 SQIVND (reference sequence). This CDR3 comprises 13 residues. The CDR3 DNA reads TGTGCCAGTACCCCAAGCCGGGCGGATACGCAGTATTTT. Residues: CASTPSRADTQYF.

The V call is TRBV6-5, the J call TRBJ2-3, with no clear D. The CDR3 is 12 amino acids. Per germline, CDR1 MNHEY and CDR2 SVGAGI. The V and J ends lost 0 bases and 4 bases respectively, with 2 bases between them. The CDR3 reads CASSYSPDTQYF. CDR3 coding DNA: TGTGCCAGCAGTTACTCCCCAGATACGCAGTATTTT.

This clone was seen a handful of times. The chain has TRBV11-2 and TRBJ1-3; D is undetermined. The CDR3 contains 14 residues. Germline V gene lookup returns CDR1 SGHAT and CDR2 FQNNGV. V was trimmed by 3 bases and J by 2 bases, leaving 8 bases between them. The CDR3: CASSFFATGNTIYF. As DNA, the CDR3 is TGTGCCAGCAGCTTCTTTGCGACTGGAAACACCATATATTTT.

The rearrangement links TRBV6-5 to TRBJ1-1; the D is unclear. Trimming cost V 7 bases and J 4 bases, with 13 bases left between them. CDR1 is MNHEY and CDR2 is SVGAGI in the germline V gene. This CDR3 contains 13 residues. DNA of the CDR3: TGTGCCAGCAAGGAGCACATGAGCACTGAAGCTTTCTTT. As protein: CASKEHMSTEAFF.

The chain carries TRBV25-1 and TRBJ1-1, with no clear D. V lost 4 bases and J 0 bases, leaving 12 bases between the germline ends. Germline assignment: CDR1 MGHDK and CDR2 SYGVNS. This CDR3 contains 15 residues. The chain's CDR3 is CASSAPGEMNTEAFF. Here the CDR3 DNA reads TGTGCCAGCAGTGCACCGGGAGAGATGAACACTGAAGCTTTCTTT.

To note about this clone: One junction end does not reproduce the germline sequence, and a read error may be involved. V usage is TRBV5-1 and J usage is TRBJ1-2; TRBD1 agrees at 9 bases. Germline values: CDR1 SGHRS, CDR2 YFSETQ. This CDR3 has 15 residues. CDR3 nucleotide sequence: TGTGCCAGCAGCTTCGTAACAGGGGGCGTGTATGGCTACACCTTC. Translated, it gives CASSFVTGGVYGYTF. Filled out from reference TRBV5-1 and TRBJ1-2, the complete variable domain reads KAGVTQTPRYLIKTRGQQVTLSCSPISGHRSVSWYQQTPGQGLQFLFEYFSETQRNKGNFPGRFSGRQFSNSRSEMNVSTLELGDSALYLCASSFVTGGVYGYTFGSGTRLTVV.

This clone was seen a handful of times. The chain recombines TRBV12-5 with TRBJ2-3; 7 bases agree with TRBD1. J gave up 1 base and V 5 bases, and 3 bases lay outside the gene matches. CDR3 length: 14 amino acids. CDR1 is LGHNT and CDR2 is FRNRAP in the germline V gene. DNA for the CDR3: TGTGCTAGTGGTCGGGACAGTCGCACAGATACGCAGTATTTT. Residues: CASGRDSRTDTQYF.

This chain uses TRBV6-6 with TRBJ1-6; D is possibly TRBD1 (5 bases). The germline V and J ends were trimmed by 5 bases and 10 bases, with 18 bases remaining between them. Germline V gene lookup returns CDR1 MNHNY and CDR2 SVGAGI (reference sequence). This CDR3 spans 15 amino acids. CDR3 nucleotide sequence: TGTGCCAGCAGTCCCCAGGGAGTCCCGCGGTCACCCCTCCACTTT. Its protein product is CASSPQGVPRSPLHF.

The chain joins TRBV5-4 to TRBJ2-3, with 7 positions matching TRBD1. The CDR3 totals 14 residues. J lost 6 bases, V lost 4 bases, and 8 bases had no gene match. In germline, CDR1 is SGHNT, CDR2 YYREEE (reference sequence). The CDR3: CASSLLARGDTQYF. The CDR3 DNA follows: TGTGCCAGCAGCCTATTGGCCAGGGGGGATACGCAGTATTTT. The whole variable domain, filled in from reference TRBV5-4 and TRBJ2-3, reads ETGVTQSPTHLIKTRGQQVTLRCSSQSGHNTVSWYQQALGQGPQFIFQYYREEENGRGNFPPRFSGLQFPNYSSELNVNALELDDSALYLCASSLLARGDTQYFGPGTRLTVL.

This chain links TRBV6-5 with TRBJ2-7, with TRBD1 matching over 7 bases. Per germline, CDR1 MNHEY and CDR2 SVGAGI. V lost 2 bases and J lost 2; bases outside the gene matches: 0. The CDR3 consists of 13 residues. The CDR3 DNA reads as TGTGCCAGCAGTTACGACAGGGCCTACGAGCAGTACTTC. Its protein product is CASSYDRAYEQYF.

CDR3 in amino acids: CASSDDRGTGELFF. The CDR3 nucleotides are TGTGCCAGCAGTGACGACAGGGGAACCGGGGAGCTGTTTTTT. This chain links TRBV25-1 with TRBJ2-2, with 8 nucleotides matching TRBD1. This CDR3 comprises 14 residues. The V gene end was trimmed by 3 bases and the J gene end by 5 bases; junction bases not matched to a gene: 2. Germline V gene lookup returns CDR1 MGHDK and CDR2 SYGVNS.

V gene TRBV11-2 combines with J gene TRBJ1-2; 9 nucleotides line up with TRBD1. The CDR3 contains 13 residues. The germline CDR1 and CDR2 sequences are SGHAT and FQNNGV. After removal of 6 bases from V and 6 bases from J, the junction contained 5 bases not matched to a gene. CDR3 loop: CASRVTGGDGYTF. The CDR3 DNA reads TGTGCCAGCAGAGTGACAGGGGGGGATGGCTACACCTTC.

The chain joins TRBV6-1 to TRBJ2-7; 10 nucleotides agree with TRBD1. Unmatched junction bases numbered 1, after V lost 0 bases and J lost 2 bases. CDR3 length: 15 residues. CDR1 is MNHNS, CDR2 SASEGT, per germline. The CDR3 sequence is CASSEAGTGAYEQYF. The CDR3, as DNA: TGTGCCAGCAGTGAAGCCGGGACAGGGGCCTACGAGCAGTACTTC.

The rearrangement links TRBV18 to TRBJ2-7; 11 bases are a match to TRBD1. Germline-derived CDR1 and CDR2 are KGHSH and LQKENI. V trimming: 3 bases; J trimming: 4 bases; junction bases outside the gene matches: 8. This CDR3 contains 16 residues. The CDR3 DNA reads TGTGCCAGCTCACCGACGAGGACAGGGGGCCTGTACGAGCAGTACTTC. Translation: CASSPTRTGGLYEQYF.

This clone has a single count. The rearrangement links TRBV7-6 to TRBJ2-2; D remains ambiguous. V was shortened by 1 base and J by 8 bases, with 14 bases between the two germline ends. Germline CDR1 is SGHVS and CDR2 is FNYEAQ. This CDR3 spans 15 amino acids. This chain's CDR3 is CASSLVPRAVGELFF. CDR3 bases: TGTGCCAGCAGCTTAGTCCCCCGGGCCGTAGGGGAGCTGTTTTTT.

This chain joins TRBV30 and TRBJ2-6; D might be TRBD2 (6 bases). The germline V gene has CDR1 GTSNPN and CDR2 SVGIG (reference sequence). Trimming took off 5 bases at V and 3 bases at J, with 11 bases between the two ends. The CDR3 consists of 14 residues. The CDR3 sequence: CAWEGRNGANVLTF. DNA of the CDR3: TGTGCCTGGGAGGGGAGGAATGGGGCCAACGTCCTGACTTTC.

The chain has TRBV7-9 and TRBJ2-2; a possible D gene is TRBD2 (6 bases). The CDR3 spans 17 residues. The V end lost 5 bases, the J end lost 1 base, and 17 bases lay between the germline ends. Germline V lookup: CDR1 SEHNR, CDR2 FQNEAQ (reference sequence). This CDR3 is CASSARGSTENTGELFF. CDR3 DNA sequence: TGTGCCAGCAGCGCCCGGGGGTCGACAGAGAACACCGGGGAGCTGTTTTTT.

This clone was detected only once. The rearrangement uses TRBV5-8 and TRBJ1-2; 8 bases agree with TRBD1. The trim removed 2 bases at V and 3 bases at J, leaving 0 bases unmatched. Germline V gives CDR1 SGHTS, CDR2 YDEGEE. There are 13 residues in the CDR3. Here the CDR3 reads CASSLQGDYGYTF. Written as DNA, the CDR3 is TGTGCCAGCAGCTTACAGGGGGACTATGGCTACACCTTC.

The chain links TRBV16 to TRBJ1-6, with a possible D match to TRBD1 (5 bases). This CDR3 has 15 amino acids. In germline, CDR1 is KGHSY, CDR2 FQNENV. Trimming took 0 bases from V and 7 from J, leaving 10 bases between them. The CDR3 bases are TGTGCCAGCAGCCAATCGGGACCGGGAAATTCACCCCTCCACTTT. As protein: CASSQSGPGNSPLHF.

The chain joins TRBV5-5 to TRBJ2-7; the D is unclear. The CDR3 spans 13 residues. The V and J ends lost 5 bases and 1 base respectively, with 10 bases between them. Germline V gene lookup returns CDR1 SGHKS and CDR2 YYEKEE (reference sequence). The CDR3 protein is CASRPTVSYEQYF. In DNA form, the CDR3 reads TGTGCCAGCAGACCGACCGTATCCTACGAGCAGTACTTC.

This chain joins TRBV2 and TRBJ2-5; TRBD1 agrees at 8 bases. The CDR3 is made up of 14 amino acids. CDR1 is SNHLY and CDR2 is FYNNEI in the germline V gene. With V trimmed by 5 bases and J by 2 bases, 4 bases remained unmatched. As DNA, the CDR3 is TGTGCCAGCAGTTTGGACAGGGAGCAAGAGACCCAGTACTTC. It specifies CASSLDREQETQYF.

The chain uses TRBV10-3 and TRBJ1-2; D unresolved. The CDR3 has 16 amino acids. V lost 6 bases to trimming and J lost 1 base, with 18 bases between them. The germline V gene encodes CDR1 ENHRY and CDR2 SYGVKD. The CDR3: CAIRRTEIRLNYGYTF. CDR3 DNA: TGTGCCATCAGGCGGACGGAGATCCGCCTTAACTATGGCTACACCTTC.

The gene calls are TRBV15 and TRBJ2-1; D may be TRBD1 or TRBD2 (6 bases each). V was shortened by 1 base and J by 9 bases, with 10 bases between the two germline ends. The V gene's germline CDR1 is LNHNV and CDR2 YYDKDF (reference sequence). The CDR3 is 13 amino acids. The CDR3 nucleotides read TGTGCCACCAGCAGAGGTGAGGGGGGTGAGCAGTTCTTC. Translation gives CATSRGEGGEQFF.

The CDR3 sequence is CASSLIGGRTDTQYF. CDR3 bases: TGCGCCAGCAGCTTGATAGGGGGCAGAACAGATACGCAGTATTTT. The chain uses TRBV5-1 and TRBJ2-3, with 7 bases lining up with TRBD1. Trimming removed 1 base from V and 3 bases from J; junction bases left unmatched: 5. CDR1 is SGHRS and CDR2 is YFSETQ in the germline V gene. CDR3 size: 15 residues.

For the CDR3, the DNA is TGTGCCAGCAGTCTAGGGACACGGGATACTGAAGCTTTCTTT. Its protein product is CASSLGTRDTEAFF. The V call is TRBV27, the J call TRBJ1-1; maybe TRBD1 (6 bases). Per germline, CDR1 MNHEY and CDR2 SMNVEV (reference sequence). V dropped 5 bases and J dropped 5 bases, with 15 bases sitting between them. The CDR3 spans 14 residues.